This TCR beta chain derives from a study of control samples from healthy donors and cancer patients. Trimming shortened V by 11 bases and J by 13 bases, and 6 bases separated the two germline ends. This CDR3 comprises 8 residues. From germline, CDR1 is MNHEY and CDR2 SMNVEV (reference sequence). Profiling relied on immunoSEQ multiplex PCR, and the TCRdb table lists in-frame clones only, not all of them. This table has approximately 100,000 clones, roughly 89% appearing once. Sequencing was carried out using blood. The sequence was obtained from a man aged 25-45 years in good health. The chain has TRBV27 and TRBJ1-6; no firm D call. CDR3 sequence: CAGRPLHF. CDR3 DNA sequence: TGTGCCGGCCGGCCCCTCCACTTT.